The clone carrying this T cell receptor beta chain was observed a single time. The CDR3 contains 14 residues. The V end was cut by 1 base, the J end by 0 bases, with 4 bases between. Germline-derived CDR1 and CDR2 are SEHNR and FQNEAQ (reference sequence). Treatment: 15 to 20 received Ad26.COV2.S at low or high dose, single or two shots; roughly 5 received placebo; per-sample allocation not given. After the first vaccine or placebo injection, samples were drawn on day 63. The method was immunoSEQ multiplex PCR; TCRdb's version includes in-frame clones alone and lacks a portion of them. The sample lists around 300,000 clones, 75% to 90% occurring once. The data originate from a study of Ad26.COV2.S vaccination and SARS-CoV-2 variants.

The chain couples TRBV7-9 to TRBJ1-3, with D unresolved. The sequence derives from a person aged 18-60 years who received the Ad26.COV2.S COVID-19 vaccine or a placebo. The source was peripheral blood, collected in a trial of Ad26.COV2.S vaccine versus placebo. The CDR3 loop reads CASSLGYSGNTIYF. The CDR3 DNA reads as TGTGCCAGCAGCTTAGGGTACTCTGGAAACACCATATATTTT.